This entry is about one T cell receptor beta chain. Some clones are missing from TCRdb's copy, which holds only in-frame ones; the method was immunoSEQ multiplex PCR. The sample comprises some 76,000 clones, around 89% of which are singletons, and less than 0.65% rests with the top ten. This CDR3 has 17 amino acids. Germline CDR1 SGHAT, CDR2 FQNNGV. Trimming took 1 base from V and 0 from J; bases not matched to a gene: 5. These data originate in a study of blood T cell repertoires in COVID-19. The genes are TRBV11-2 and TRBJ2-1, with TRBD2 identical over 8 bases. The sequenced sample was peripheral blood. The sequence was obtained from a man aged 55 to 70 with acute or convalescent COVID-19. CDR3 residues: CASSLAIAGSSYNEQFF. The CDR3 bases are TGTGCCAGCAGCTTAGCGATAGCGGGGAGCTCCTACAATGAGCAGTTCTTC.